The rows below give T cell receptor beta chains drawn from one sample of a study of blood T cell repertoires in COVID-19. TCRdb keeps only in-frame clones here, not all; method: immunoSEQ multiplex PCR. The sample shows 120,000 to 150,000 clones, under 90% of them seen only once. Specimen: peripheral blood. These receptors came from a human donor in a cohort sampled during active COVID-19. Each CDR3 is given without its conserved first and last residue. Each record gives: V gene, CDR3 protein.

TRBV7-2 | ASSLAATGGSYEQY
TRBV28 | ASSLDRASTGELF
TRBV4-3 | ASSQATGFTDTQY
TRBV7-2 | ASSSPREAVNYGYT
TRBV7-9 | ASSSTGLANTEAF
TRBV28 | ASSPSGGAPDTQY
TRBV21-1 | ASTKCSYEQY
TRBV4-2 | ASSPRTGGGGYT
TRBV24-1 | ATSDRTSGGASTDTQY
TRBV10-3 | ATNPRDRPYSPLH
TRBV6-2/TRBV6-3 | ASSFLAGDNEQF
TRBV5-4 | ASSFDSFQATYEQY
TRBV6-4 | ASSVYRGVEYGYT
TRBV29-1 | SVDSQVGGQGIFGYT
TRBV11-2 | ASSVDRETEAF
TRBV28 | ASSGGVLSYNSPLH
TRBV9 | ASMKPEFPYGYT
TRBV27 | ASSQGGPEAF
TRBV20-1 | SASSPEMSYNEQF
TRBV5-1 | ASCAQGGAWTGELF
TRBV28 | ASSFFPMGTGQRKEQY
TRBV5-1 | ASTRDTTDTQY
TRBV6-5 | ASSGGGAGFYEQY